This T cell receptor (beta chain) was recovered during a study of cytomegalovirus exposure and HLA in healthy donors. Findings and caveats of the study: Earlier analysis yielded a pattern in which most TCR beta V segments were productive about 87% or about 30% of the time.

Comment on this clone: The antigen remains unidentified.

PCR involved 60 Vbeta and 13 Jbeta primers. Profiling relied on immunoSEQ multiplex PCR, and the TCRdb table lists in-frame clones only, not all of them. This sample yields 150,000 or so clones, of which almost 85% are seen a single time; 0.38% belongs to the top ten. Sequencing input: PBMCs. This TCR came from a boy younger than 10 in good health and CMV-seronegative.

CDR3 loop: CASSESSGGSSYNEQFF. In DNA, the CDR3 is TGTGCCAGCAGTGAAAGTAGCGGGGGGAGCTCCTACAATGAGCAGTTCTTC. The chain carries TRBV2 and TRBJ2-1; 10 bases map to TRBD2. This CDR3 region has 17 residues. The V segment lost 2 bases and the J segment 0 bases; nucleotides outside the gene matches: 4. Germline CDR1 reads SNHLY; CDR2 reads FYNNEI.